These T cell receptor beta chains were read from a single sample in a study of blood T cell repertoires in COVID-19. Measured with immunoSEQ multiplex PCR; TCRdb has only the in-frame clones, and not every one. This table has about 94,000 clones, 65% to 85% appearing once. The sequencing input was peripheral blood. The receptors stem from a man between 60 and 75 years old with acute or convalescent COVID-19. CDR3s include the opening cysteine and the closing phenylalanine or tryptophan. A D gene is named only where the DNA matches it firmly. The size of a clone is reported for some rows only, either as once, few or many, or as a class for expanded clones.

abundance,d_gene,v_gene,j_gene,CDR3aa,CDR3nt
once,TRBD1,TRBV4-3,TRBJ2-7,CASSQDRGTGGYEQYF,TGCGCCAGCAGCCAAGATCGAGGAACAGGGGGCTACGAGCAGTACTTC
-,TRBD2,TRBV19,TRBJ2-7,CASTEASGPGYEQYF,TGTGCCAGTACTGAGGCTAGCGGCCCTGGGTACGAGCAGTACTTC
-,TRBD2,TRBV24-1,TRBJ2-5,CATSDYSQNWGEGETQYF,TGTGCCACCAGTGATTACTCACAGAACTGGGGGGAGGGAGAGACCCAGTACTTC
-,-,TRBV25-1,TRBJ2-7,CASRGSSYEQYF,TGTGCCAGCAGGGGCAGCTCCTACGAGCAGTACTTC
-,-,TRBV9,TRBJ1-6,CASNAGGYNSPLHF,TGTGCCAGCAATGCGGGGGGTTATAATTCACCCCTCCACTTT
-,TRBD1,TRBV10-2,TRBJ2-7,CASNQGVLYEQYF,TGCGCCAGCAACCAGGGGGTCCTCTACGAGCAGTACTTC
-,TRBD2,TRBV29-1,TRBJ2-3,CSGWASGGQGDTQYF,TGCAGCGGGTGGGCTAGCGGGGGGCAGGGAGATACGCAGTATTTT
-,TRBD1,TRBV7-9,TRBJ1-2,CASSLVRYRGDGYTF,TGTGCCAGCAGCTTAGTGCGATACAGGGGAGATGGCTACACCTTC
-,-,TRBV6-5,TRBJ1-2,CASGLPSYGYTF,TGTGCCAGCGGATTACCTAGCTATGGCTACACCTTC
-,-,TRBV24-1,TRBJ1-5,CATSESRGAGGINQPQHF,TGTGCCACCAGTGAGTCCCGTGGGGCGGGGGGCATAAATCAGCCCCAGCATTTT
-,-,TRBV19,TRBJ2-5,CASSISPGQTQYF,TGTGCCAGTAGTATATCGCCAGGGCAGACCCAGTACTTC
-,TRBD1,TRBV29-1,TRBJ1-2,CSVVPGQTSYGYTF,TGCAGCGTTGTCCCGGGACAGACAAGCTATGGCTACACCTTC
-,-,TRBV11-2,TRBJ1-5,CASSYGRGLSNQPQHF,TGTGCCAGCAGCTATGGGAGGGGATTAAGCAATCAGCCCCAGCATTTT
-,-,TRBV5-6,TRBJ1-1,CASSLGSGPEAFF,TGTGCCAGCAGCTTGGGATCAGGGCCTGAAGCTTTCTTT
-,TRBD1,TRBV5-4,TRBJ1-6,CASRQDRVGSPLHF,TGTGCCAGCAGACAAGACAGGGTAGGATCACCCCTCCACTTT